This TCR beta chain came from a study of human T cells and chemical hapten exposure (dated by TCRdb to the early 2020s). Broadly, across the study: For sensitization, 2% DPC in acetone was applied to a roughly 2 cm by roughly 2 cm area of upper inner arm skin. Patients additionally received weekly therapeutic DPC doses to the scalp throughout the roughly 25-week study period. Patch testing on the upper back used Finn chambers containing 0.01% DPC, with scoring done after 6 days according to International Contact Dermatitis Research Group standards. The mostly female patient cohort included alopecia areata with under or over 50% scalp involvement, alopecia totalis and alopecia universalis. Libraries were pooled for sequencing, and variation in per-sample TCR yields was attributed mainly to small differences in library volumes within the pool. The study tracked peripheral blood TCR repertoire changes in vivo during primary and secondary sensitization to the hapten diphenylcyclopropenone (DPC) in alopecia patients. Blood samples were taken from patients before sensitization (week 0) and at 2, 6 and about 24 weeks after DPC sensitization. Nearly 30 alopecia patients provided blood for TCR sequencing at one to four time points (pre-sensitization, 2, 6 and 24 weeks). Broad study findings and their caveats: Because all patients had alopecia, a presumed autoimmune disease, the immune response of the patients might differ from that of healthy individuals. DPC sensitization did not change the number of TCRs with a frequency above 1 in 1000, and there was no evidence of changes in global repertoire structure. Patch test score correlated positively with the number of PT1 expanded TCRs, reaching significance at thresholds 8, 16 and 32 but not at 4. Repeated subsampling changed both the strength of the expansion versus patch-test correlation and the threshold at which that correlation became significant. Compared with pre-sensitization or healthy control sets, expanded TCRs formed significantly more large CDR3 similarity clusters, which is consistent with antigen-driven responses.

The method behind the library was RACE. TCRdb lists the instrument as NextSeq 500. Library preparation attached unique molecular identifiers to individual cDNA molecules for quantitative, reproducible TCR counting. For every blood RNA sample, sequencing covered both the TCR alpha and TCR beta chains. As for the original processing: The median number of TCRs per sample was approximately 96,000, ranging from roughly 20,000 to 700,000. The Decombinator software suite was used to annotate the V, J and CDR3 of the TCR reads. Every sample was subsampled to the same number of TCRs (28,000) for the PS versus PT1 abundance plots. Expanded TCRs were defined as absent before sensitization and observed at least eight times at the 2-week time point. TCRdb reanalyzed the raw reads on its own, using fastp at Q25 for trimming and MiXCR for clone calling, and kept in-frame beta chains. Entries that share a CDR3 protein sequence are merged under the most common genes and DNA. The authors' filters were not applied to this entry. For this sample there are 85,000 or so distinct CDR3 sequences; 11% appear just once. 1.6% of the sample is held by the ten biggest clonotypes.

In regard to this clonotype: Its recognized antigen is unknown. The record has no base qualities; no much larger clone is one base away.

The CDR3 has 15 amino acids, counting the end cysteine and phenylalanine. Of the read, only the CDR3 DNA is kept; its 45 bases are in frame from base 1. V sheds 0 bases and J sheds 6 bases, leaving 15 bases between their ends. Reading the germline V gene gives CDR1 SGHDT and CDR2 YYEEEE. What this sample's time point label stands for: patch test 2, 6 weeks after DPC sensitization. The label giving this sample's treatment or condition can be read as: therapeutic diphenylcyclopropenone sensitization with weekly scalp DPC. At each patch-test visit, blood was drawn before the patch test was applied. Patients were considered eligible if aged 18 to 70, diagnosed with alopecia and deemed suitable for DPC therapy, and patients were excluded if pregnant. Total RNA was extracted from unfractionated whole blood collected in Tempus Blood RNA tubes.

The receptor's source is a man younger than 30 with alopecia areata. Some clones in this sample may be carry-over from other donors' samples. The sample in question was whole blood, obtained in connection with sensitization to the hapten diphenylcyclopropenone (DPC). This sequence uses TRBV5-6 and TRBJ2-5; a confident D gene designation cannot be given. The CDR3 region has the sequence CASSLAGMRMKTQYF. The DNA is TGTGCCAGCAGCTTGGCAGGTATGAGGATGAAGACCCAGTACTTC.